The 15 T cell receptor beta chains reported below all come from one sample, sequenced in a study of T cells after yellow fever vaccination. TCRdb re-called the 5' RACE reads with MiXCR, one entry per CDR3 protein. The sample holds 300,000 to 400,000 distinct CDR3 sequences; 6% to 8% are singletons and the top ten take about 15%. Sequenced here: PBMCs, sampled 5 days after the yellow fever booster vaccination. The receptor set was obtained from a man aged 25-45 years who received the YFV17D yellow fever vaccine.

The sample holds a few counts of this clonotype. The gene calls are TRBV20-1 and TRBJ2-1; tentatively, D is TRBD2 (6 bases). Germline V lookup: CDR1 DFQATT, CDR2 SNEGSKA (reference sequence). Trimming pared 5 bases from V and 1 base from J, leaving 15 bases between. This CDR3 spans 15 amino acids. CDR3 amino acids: CSALGQTRSYNEQFF. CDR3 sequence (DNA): TGCAGTGCTTTAGGCCAGACTAGGTCCTACAATGAGCAGTTCTTC.

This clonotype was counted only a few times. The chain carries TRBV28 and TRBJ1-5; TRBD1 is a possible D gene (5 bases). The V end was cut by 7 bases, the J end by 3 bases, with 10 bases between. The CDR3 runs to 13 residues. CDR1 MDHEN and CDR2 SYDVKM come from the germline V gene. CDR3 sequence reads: CASKRGNNQPQHF. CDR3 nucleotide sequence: TGTGCCAGCAAGCGGGGGAACAATCAGCCCCAGCATTTT.

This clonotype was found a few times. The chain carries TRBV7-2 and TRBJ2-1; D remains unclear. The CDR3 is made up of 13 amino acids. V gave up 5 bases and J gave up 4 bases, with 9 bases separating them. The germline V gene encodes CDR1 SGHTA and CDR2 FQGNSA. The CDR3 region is CASSLPVYNEQFF. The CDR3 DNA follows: TGTGCCAGCAGCCTCCCAGTGTACAATGAGCAGTTCTTC.

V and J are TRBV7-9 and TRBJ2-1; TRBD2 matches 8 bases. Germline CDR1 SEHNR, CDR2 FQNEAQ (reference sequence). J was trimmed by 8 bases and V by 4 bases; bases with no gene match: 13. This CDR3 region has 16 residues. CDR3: CASSSQRTSPRDEQFF. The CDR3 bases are TGTGCCAGCAGCTCCCAGAGGACTAGCCCTCGTGATGAGCAGTTCTTC.

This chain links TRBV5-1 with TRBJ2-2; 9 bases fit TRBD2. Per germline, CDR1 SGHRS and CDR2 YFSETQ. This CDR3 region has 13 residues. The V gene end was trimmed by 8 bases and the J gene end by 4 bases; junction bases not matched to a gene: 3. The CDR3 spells CASASGTTGELFF. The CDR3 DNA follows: TGCGCCAGTGCTAGCGGGACCACCGGGGAGCTGTTTTTT. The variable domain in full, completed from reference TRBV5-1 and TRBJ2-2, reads KAGVTQTPRYLIKTRGQQVTLSCSPISGHRSVSWYQQTPGQGLQFLFEYFSETQRNKGNFPGRFSGRQFSNSRSEMNVSTLELGDSALYLCASASGTTGELFFGEGSRLTVL.

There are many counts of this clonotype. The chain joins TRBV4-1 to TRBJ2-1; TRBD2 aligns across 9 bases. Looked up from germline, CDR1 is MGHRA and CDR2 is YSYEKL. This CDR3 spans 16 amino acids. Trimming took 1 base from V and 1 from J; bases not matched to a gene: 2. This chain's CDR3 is CASSQVLAGSYNEQFF. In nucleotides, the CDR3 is TGCGCCAGCAGCCAAGTTCTAGCGGGATCCTACAATGAGCAGTTCTTC.

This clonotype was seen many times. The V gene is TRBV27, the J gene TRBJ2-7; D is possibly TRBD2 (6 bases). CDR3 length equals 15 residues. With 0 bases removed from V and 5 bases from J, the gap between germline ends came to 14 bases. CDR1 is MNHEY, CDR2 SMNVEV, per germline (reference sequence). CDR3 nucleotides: TGTGCCAGCAGTTTATCGGGGGGAATCTTAAACGAGCAGTACTTC. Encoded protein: CASSLSGGILNEQYF.

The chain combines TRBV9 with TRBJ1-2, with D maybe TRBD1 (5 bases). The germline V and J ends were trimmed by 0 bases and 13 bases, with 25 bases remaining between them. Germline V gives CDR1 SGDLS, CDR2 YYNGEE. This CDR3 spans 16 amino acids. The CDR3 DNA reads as TGTGCCAGCAGCGTAGCTCCGTCAGGGAGGACCCCGCGGCTCACCTTC. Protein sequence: CASSVAPSGRTPRLTF.

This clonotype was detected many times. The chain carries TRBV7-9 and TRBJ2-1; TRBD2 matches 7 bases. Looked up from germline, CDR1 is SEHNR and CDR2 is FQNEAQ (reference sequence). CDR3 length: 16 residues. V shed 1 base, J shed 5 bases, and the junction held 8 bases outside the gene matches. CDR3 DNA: TGTGCCAGCAGCTTAGAGACAGCGGGACCCCACAATGAGCAGTTCTTC. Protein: CASSLETAGPHNEQFF. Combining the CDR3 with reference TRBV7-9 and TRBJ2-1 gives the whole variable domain DTGVSQNPRHKITKRGQNVTFRCDPISEHNRLYWYRQTLGQGPEFLTYFQNEAQLEKSRLLSDRFSAERPKGSFSTLEIQRTEQGDSAMYLCASSLETAGPHNEQFFGPGTRLTVL.

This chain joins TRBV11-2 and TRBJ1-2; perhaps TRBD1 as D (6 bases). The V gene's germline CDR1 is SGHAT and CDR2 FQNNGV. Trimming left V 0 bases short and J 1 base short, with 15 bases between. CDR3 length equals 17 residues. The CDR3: CASSLESADSYNYGYTF. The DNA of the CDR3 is TGTGCCAGCAGCTTAGAATCAGCGGACAGCTATAACTATGGCTACACCTTC.

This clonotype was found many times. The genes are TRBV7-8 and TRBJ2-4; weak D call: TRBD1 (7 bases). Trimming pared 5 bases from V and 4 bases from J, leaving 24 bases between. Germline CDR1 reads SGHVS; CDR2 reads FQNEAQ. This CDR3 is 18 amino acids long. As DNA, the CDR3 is TGTGCCAGCAGCCAGCACCTACCTCAGGGGGGAGCTAAAAACATTCAGTACTTC. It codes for CASSQHLPQGGAKNIQYF.

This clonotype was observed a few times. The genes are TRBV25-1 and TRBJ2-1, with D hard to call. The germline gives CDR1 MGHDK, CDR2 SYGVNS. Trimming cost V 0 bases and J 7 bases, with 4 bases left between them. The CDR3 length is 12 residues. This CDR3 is CASSEYRNEQFF. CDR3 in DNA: TGTGCCAGCAGTGAATATCGTAATGAGCAGTTCTTC.

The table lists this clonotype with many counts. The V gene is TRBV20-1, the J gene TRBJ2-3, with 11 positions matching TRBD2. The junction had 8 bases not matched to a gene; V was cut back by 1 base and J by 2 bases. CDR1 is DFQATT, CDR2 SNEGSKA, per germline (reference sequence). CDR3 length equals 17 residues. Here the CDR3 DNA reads TGCAGTGCTAGAGGAATTCCGGGACTAGCGGACACAGATACGCAGTATTTT. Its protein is CSARGIPGLADTDTQYF.

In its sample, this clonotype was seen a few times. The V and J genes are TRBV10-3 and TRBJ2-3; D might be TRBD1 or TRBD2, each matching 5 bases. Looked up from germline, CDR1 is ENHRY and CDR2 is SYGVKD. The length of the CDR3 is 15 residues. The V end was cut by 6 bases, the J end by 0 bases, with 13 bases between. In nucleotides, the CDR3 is TGTGCCATCAGGGTTGGGGGAGCTAGCACAGATACGCAGTATTTT. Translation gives CAIRVGGASTDTQYF.

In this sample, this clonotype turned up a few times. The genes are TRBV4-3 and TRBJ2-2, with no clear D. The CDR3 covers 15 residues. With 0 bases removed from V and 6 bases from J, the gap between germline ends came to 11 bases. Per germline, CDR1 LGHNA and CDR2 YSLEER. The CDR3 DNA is TGCGCCAGCAGCCAAGATTTCTTAGGCTCCGGGGAGCTGTTTTTT. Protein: CASSQDFLGSGELFF.